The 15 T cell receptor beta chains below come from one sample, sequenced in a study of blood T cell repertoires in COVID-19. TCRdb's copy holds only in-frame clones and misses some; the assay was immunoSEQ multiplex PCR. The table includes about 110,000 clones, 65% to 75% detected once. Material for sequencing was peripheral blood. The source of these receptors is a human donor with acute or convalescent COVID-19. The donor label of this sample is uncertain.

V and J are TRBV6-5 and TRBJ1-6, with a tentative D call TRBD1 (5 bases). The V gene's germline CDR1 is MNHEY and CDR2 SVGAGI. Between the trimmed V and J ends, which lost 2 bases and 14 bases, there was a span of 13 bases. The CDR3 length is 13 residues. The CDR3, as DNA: TGTGCCAGCAGTTACGACCCCCGGGGGGCCCTCCACTTT. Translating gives CASSYDPRGALHF.

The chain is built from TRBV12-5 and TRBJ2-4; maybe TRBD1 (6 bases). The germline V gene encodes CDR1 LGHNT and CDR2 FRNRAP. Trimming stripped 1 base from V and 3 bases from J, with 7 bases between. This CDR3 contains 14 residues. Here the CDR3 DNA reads TGTGCTAGTGGTTTGGGGACAGACAAAAACATTCAGTACTTC. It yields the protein CASGLGTDKNIQYF.

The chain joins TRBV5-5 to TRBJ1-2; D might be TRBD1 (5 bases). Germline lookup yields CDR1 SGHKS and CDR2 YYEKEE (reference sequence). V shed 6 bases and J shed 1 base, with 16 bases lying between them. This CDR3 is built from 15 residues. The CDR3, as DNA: TGTGCCAGCACCATGGTGGGCCAGGGTAACTATGGCTACACCTTC. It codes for CASTMVGQGNYGYTF.

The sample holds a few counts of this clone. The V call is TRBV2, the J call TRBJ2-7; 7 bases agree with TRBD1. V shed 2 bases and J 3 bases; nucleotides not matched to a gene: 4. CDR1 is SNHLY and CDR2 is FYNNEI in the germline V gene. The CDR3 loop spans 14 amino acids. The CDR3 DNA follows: TGTGCCAGCAGTGAACAGGGGGAATTCTACGAGCAGTACTTC. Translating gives CASSEQGEFYEQYF.

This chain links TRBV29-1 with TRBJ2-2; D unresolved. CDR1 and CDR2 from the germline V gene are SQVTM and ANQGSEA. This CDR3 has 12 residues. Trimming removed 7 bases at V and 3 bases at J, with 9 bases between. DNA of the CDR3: TGCAGCGCCCGGCAGGACACCGGGGAGCTGTTTTTT. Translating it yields CSARQDTGELFF.

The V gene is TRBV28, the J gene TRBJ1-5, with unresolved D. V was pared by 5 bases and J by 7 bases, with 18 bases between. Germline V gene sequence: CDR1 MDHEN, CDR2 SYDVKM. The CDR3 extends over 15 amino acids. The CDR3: CASSNWEGGWQPQHF. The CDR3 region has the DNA TGTGCCAGCAGTAACTGGGAGGGAGGGTGGCAGCCCCAGCATTTT.

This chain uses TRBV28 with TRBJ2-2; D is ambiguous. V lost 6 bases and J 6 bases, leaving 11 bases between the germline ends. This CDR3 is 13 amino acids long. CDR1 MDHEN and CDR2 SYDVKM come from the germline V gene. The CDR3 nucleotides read TGTGCCAGCAGGGAGAGACGAGCCGGGGAGCTGTTTTTT. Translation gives CASRERRAGELFF. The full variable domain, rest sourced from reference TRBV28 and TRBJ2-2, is DVKVTQSSRYLVKRTGEKVFLECVQDMDHENMFWYRQDPGLGLRLIYFSYDVKMKEKGDIPEGYSVSREKKERFSLILESASTNQTSMYLCASRERRAGELFFGEGSRLTVL.

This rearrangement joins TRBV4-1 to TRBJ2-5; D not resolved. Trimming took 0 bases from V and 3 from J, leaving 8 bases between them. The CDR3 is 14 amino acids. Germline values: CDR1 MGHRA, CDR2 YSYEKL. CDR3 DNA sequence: TGCGCCAGCAGCCAAGATTGGCAGAAAGAGACCCAGTACTTC. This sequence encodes CASSQDWQKETQYF.

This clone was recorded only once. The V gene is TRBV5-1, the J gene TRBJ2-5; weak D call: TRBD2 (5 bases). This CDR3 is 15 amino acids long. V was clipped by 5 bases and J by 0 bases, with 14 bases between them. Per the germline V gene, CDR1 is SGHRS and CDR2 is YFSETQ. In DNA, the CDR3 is TGCGCCAGCAGGAGAGGGTCGGGGTACCAAGAGACCCAGTACTTC. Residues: CASRRGSGYQETQYF.

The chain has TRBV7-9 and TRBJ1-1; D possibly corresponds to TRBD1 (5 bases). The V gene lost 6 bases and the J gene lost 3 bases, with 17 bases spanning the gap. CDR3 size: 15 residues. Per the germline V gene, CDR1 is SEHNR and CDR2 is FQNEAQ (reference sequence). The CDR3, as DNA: TGTGCCAGCAGTATAGCAGGGATTTCGGACACTGAAGCTTTCTTT. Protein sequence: CASSIAGISDTEAFF. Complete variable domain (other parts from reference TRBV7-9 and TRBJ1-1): DTGVSQNPRHKITKRGQNVTFRCDPISEHNRLYWYRQTLGQGPEFLTYFQNEAQLEKSRLLSDRFSAERPKGSFSTLEIQRTEQGDSAMYLCASSIAGISDTEAFFGQGTRLTVV.

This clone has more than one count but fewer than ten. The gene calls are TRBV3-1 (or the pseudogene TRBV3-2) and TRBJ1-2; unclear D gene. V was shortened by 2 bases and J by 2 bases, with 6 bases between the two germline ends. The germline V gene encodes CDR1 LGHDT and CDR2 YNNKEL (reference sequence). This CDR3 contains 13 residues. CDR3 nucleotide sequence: TGTGCCAGCAGCCAAATGAGGAACTATGGCTACACCTTC. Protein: CASSQMRNYGYTF.

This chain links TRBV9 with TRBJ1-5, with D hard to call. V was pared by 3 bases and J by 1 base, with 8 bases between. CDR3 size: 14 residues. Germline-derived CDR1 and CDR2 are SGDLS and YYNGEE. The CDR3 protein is CASSAGVSNQPQHF. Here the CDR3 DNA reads TGTGCCAGCAGCGCCGGGGTAAGCAATCAGCCCCAGCATTTT.

The CDR3 DNA is TGTGCCACCAGCAGAGGAGGGGGGGAGCTAGCGGTTGTGGAAACAGATACGCAGTATTTT. Its protein product is CATSRGGGELAVVETDTQYF. The V call is TRBV15, the J call TRBJ2-3; D might be TRBD2 (7 bases). CDR3 size: 20 residues. Trimming cost V 1 base and J 3 bases, with 26 bases left between them. The germline gives CDR1 LNHNV, CDR2 YYDKDF (reference sequence). The whole variable domain, filled in from reference TRBV15 and TRBJ2-3, reads DAMVIQNPRYQVTQFGKPVTLSCSQTLNHNVMYWYQQKSSQAPKLLFHYYDKDFNNEADTPDNFQSRRPNTSFCFLDIRSPGLGDTAMYLCATSRGGGELAVVETDTQYFGPGTRLTVL.

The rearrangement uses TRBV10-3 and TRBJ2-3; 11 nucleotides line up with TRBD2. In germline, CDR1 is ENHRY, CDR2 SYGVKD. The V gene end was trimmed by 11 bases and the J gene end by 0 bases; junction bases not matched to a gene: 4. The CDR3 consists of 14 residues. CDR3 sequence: CAVRLAGSTDTQYF. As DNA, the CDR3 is TGTGCCGTCCGACTAGCGGGGAGCACAGATACGCAGTATTTT.

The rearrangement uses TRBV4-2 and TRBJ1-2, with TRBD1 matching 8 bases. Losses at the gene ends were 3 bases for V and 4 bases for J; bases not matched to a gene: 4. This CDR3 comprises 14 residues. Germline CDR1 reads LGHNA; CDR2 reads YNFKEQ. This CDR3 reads CASSQAGGFYGYTF. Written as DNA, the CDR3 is TGTGCCAGCAGCCAGGCAGGGGGCTTCTATGGCTACACCTTC.